This T cell receptor (beta chain) appears in the sequencing data of a study of blood T cells in healthy people across ages. General study points: In older individuals, TCR beta diversity per million T cells was lower, falling roughly linearly with age. A conclusive naive versus antigen-experienced comparison was prevented by the unsorted PBMCs.

Donors gave 8 to 10 milliliters of peripheral blood apiece. There were at least 5.5 micrograms of total RNA extracted from every sample. A second about 6 to 12 cycle PCR used barcoded and J-beta primers. Each CDR3 protein is one row after TCRdb ran MiXCR on the 5' RACE reads. The table includes some 640,000 distinct CDR3 sequences, about 30% detected once. Germline values: CDR1 MDHEN, CDR2 SYDVKM. V dropped 7 bases and J dropped 1 base, with 10 bases sitting between them. The length of the CDR3 is 13 residues. This clonotype was detected only a few times. The antigen is unknown. The sample consisted of blood. The source of this sequence is an elderly woman in good health. The chain is built from TRBV28 and TRBJ1-1; D unclear. CDR3 in DNA: TGTGCCAGCACCGAGACAAAGAACACTGAAGCTTTCTTT. It translates to CASTETKNTEAFF.